This T cell receptor beta chain was identified during a study of cytomegalovirus exposure and HLA in healthy donors. On the study more broadly: A prior study identified roughly 110 million unique TCR beta sequences from some 200 million T cells. Whole-study findings and limits: Presence/absence analyses rested on an assumption that sequencing depth was roughly uniform across donors. It was reported that the classifier diagnosed cytomegalovirus status with high specificity and sensitivity in both the original and validation cohorts.

As for this clone: Its antigen is not identified.

Vbeta (60) and Jbeta (13) primers were used in the PCR. This table comes from immunoSEQ multiplex PCR, and its TCRdb copy is limited to in-frame clones, with some not included. This sample has over 150,000 clones, with around 73% found just once. Germline V gene data show CDR1 as MGHRA and CDR2 as YSYEKL. The length of the CDR3 is 18 residues. Trimming at V came to 1 base and at J to 6 bases, leaving 8 bases not matched to a gene. This sequence was found in a woman aged 18 to 35 in good health and CMV-seropositive. This chain uses TRBV4-1 with TRBJ2-3; 15 nucleotides line up with TRBD2. The sequencing input was PBMCs. The CDR3 region is CASSQAQGTSGGPDTQYF. In DNA, the CDR3 is TGCGCCAGCAGCCAAGCCCAAGGGACTAGCGGGGGGCCGGATACGCAGTATTTT.